This TCR beta chain stems from a study of cytomegalovirus exposure and HLA in healthy donors. Findings and limits, study-wide: TCR clusters originating in the first cohort tended to co-occur in the 100 to 150 validation repertoires, according to a later analysis. As confirmed in vitro, a few CMV-associated chains were specific for CMV antigens.

The donors were members of the roughly 130-subject validation cohort (separate from the roughly 670-subject first cohort). Of note for this clone: As yet, its antigen is unknown.

TCRdb's table, derived via immunoSEQ multiplex PCR, lists solely in-frame clones and lacks some. The top ten clones hold about a tenth of a sample with tens of thousands of clones, under 98% of them seen once. The CDR3 runs to 18 residues. With 4 bases clipped from V and 7 bases from J, the junction kept 14 bases outside the gene matches. Germline V gene lookup returns CDR1 SGHRS and CDR2 YFSETQ. This TCR came from a man younger than 40 in good health and CMV-seropositive. Sample: PBMCs. The chain employs TRBV5-1 and TRBJ2-1, with 13 bases matching TRBD2. The CDR3 DNA sequence: TGCGCCAGCAGCCCGAGGCCGTTGGGGACTAGCGGGGTAAATGAGCAGTTCTTC. As protein: CASSPRPLGTSGVNEQFF.